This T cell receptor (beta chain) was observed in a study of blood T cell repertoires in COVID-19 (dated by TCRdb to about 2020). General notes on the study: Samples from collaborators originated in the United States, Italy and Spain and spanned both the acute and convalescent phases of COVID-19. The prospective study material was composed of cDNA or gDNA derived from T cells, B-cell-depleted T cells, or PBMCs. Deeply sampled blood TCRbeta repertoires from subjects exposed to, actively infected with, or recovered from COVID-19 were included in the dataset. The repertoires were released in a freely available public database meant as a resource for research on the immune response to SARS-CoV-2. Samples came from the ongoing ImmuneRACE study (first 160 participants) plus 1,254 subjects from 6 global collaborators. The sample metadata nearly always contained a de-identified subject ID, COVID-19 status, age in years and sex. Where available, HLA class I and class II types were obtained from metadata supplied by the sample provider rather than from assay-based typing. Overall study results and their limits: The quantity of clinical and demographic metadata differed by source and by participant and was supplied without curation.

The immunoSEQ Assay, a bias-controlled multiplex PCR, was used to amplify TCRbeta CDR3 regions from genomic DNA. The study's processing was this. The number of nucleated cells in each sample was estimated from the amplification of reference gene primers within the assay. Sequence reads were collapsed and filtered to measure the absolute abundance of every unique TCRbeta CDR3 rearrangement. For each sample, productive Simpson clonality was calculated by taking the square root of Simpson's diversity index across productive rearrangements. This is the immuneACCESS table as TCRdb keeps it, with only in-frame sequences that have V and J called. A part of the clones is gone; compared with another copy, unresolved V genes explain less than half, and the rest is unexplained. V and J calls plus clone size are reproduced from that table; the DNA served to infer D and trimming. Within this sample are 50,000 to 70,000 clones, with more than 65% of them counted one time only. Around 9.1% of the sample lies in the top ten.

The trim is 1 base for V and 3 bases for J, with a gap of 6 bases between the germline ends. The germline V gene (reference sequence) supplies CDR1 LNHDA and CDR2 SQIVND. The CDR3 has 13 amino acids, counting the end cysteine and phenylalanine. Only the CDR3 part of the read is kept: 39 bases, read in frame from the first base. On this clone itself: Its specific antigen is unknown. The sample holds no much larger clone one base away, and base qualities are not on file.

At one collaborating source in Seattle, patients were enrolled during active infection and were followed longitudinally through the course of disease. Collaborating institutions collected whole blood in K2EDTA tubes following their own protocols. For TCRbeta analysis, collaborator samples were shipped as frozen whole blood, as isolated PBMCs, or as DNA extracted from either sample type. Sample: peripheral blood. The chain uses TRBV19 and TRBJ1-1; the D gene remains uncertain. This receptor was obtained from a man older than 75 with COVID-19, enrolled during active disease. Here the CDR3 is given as CASSIGRDTEAFF. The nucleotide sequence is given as TGTGCCAGTAGTATAGGGAGGGACACTGAAGCTTTCTTT.